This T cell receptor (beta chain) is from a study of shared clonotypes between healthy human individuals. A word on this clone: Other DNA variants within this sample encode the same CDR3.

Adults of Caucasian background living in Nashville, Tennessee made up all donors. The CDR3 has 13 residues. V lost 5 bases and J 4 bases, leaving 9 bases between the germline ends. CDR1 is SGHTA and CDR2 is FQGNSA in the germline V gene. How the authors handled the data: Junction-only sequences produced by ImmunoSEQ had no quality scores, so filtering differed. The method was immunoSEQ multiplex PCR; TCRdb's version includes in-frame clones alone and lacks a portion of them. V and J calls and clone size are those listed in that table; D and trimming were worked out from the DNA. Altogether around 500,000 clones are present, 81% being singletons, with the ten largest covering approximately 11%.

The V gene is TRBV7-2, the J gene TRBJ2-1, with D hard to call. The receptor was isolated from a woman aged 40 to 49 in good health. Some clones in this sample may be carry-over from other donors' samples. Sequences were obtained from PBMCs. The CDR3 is CASSLSRYNEQFF. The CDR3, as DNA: TGTGCCAGCAGCCTTAGTCGGTACAATGAGCAGTTCTTC.